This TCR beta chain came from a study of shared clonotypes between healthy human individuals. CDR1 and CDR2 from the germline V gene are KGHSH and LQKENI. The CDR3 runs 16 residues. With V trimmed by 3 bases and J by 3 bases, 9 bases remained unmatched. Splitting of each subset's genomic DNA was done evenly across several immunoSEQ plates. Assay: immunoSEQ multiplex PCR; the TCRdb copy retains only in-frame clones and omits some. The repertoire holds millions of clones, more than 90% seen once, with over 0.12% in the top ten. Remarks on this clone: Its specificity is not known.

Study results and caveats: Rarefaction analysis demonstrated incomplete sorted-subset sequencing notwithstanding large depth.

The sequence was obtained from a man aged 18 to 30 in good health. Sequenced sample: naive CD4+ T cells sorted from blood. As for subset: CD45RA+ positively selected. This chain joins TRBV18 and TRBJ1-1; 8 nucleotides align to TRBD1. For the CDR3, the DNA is TGTGCCAGCTCACCTCCACAGGGGGGTAGCGACACTGAAGCTTTCTTT. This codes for CASSPPQGGSDTEAFF.